Below, 12 T cell receptor beta chains from the same sample are listed, as sequenced in a study of graft-versus-host responses after intestinal transplantation. Sequenced by immunoSEQ multiplex PCR; TCRdb stores in-frame clones only, minus some. Altogether over 15,000 clones are present, approximately 95% being singletons, with the ten largest covering 0.65% to 0.95%. Sequencing was performed on PBMCs, taken 23 days after intestinal transplant. All receptors come from a human patient who received an intestinal transplant, so some T cells may come from the graft donor.

The gene calls are TRBV10-1 and TRBJ2-3, with D possibly called TRBD1 or TRBD2 (5 bases each). Per germline, CDR1 WNHNN and CDR2 SYGVQD (reference sequence). This CDR3 has 15 amino acids. Trimming pared 0 bases from V and 1 base from J, leaving 8 bases between. CDR3 nucleotides: TGCGCCAGCAGTGAGTCGGGGGACGGCACAGATACGCAGTATTTT. Translating it yields CASSESGDGTDTQYF.

In nucleotides, the CDR3 is TGCGCCAGCAGCTTGGTCCAGGGCACCCACAATGAGCAGTTCTTC. Its translation is CASSLVQGTHNEQFF. The V gene is TRBV5-1, the J gene TRBJ2-1; TRBD1 might be the D (5 bases). Germline CDR1 SGHRS, CDR2 YFSETQ. V lost 0 bases, J lost 5 bases, and 12 bases lay in between. CDR3 size: 15 residues.

This sequence joins TRBV27 and TRBJ2-7, with 10 bases fitting TRBD1. The CDR3 is 16 residues long. Germline CDR1 reads MNHEY; CDR2 reads SMNVEV (reference sequence). V dropped 2 bases and J dropped 2; count of bases not matched to a gene: 6. For the CDR3, the DNA is TGTGCCAGCAGTTTAACAACCGGGACAGGGGCCTACGAGCAGTACTTC. This gives the protein CASSLTTGTGAYEQYF.

V usage is TRBV5-1 and J usage is TRBJ2-5; 11 bases match TRBD2. The V gene end was trimmed by 2 bases and the J gene end by 3 bases; junction bases not matched to a gene: 0. Per the germline V gene, CDR1 is SGHRS and CDR2 is YFSETQ. The CDR3 extends over 14 amino acids. The DNA of the CDR3 is TGCGCCAGCAGCTTACTAGCGGGAGAAGAGACCCAGTACTTC. Translation gives CASSLLAGEETQYF.

This chain joins TRBV27 and TRBJ2-7, with TRBD2 as a possible D gene (6 bases). There are 14 residues in the CDR3. V lost 6 bases and J lost 6, with 18 bases in between. The germline V gene encodes CDR1 MNHEY and CDR2 SMNVEV (reference sequence). CDR3 loop: CASRTGGGFGEQYF. The CDR3 DNA reads as TGTGCCAGCAGAACCGGGGGAGGATTCGGCGAGCAGTACTTC.

The V and J genes are TRBV6-1 and TRBJ2-7, with TRBD1 as a possible D gene (5 bases). Deletions cut 1 base from V and 3 bases from J, with 16 bases between. Looked up from germline, CDR1 is MNHNS and CDR2 is SASEGT. This CDR3 region has 16 residues. CDR3 residues: CASSEDRGFRGYEQYF. The CDR3 DNA reads TGTGCCAGCAGTGAAGATAGGGGTTTCCGCGGCTACGAGCAGTACTTC.

This clone appeared a single time. The sample has other DNA sequences that encode this CDR3 too. This chain links TRBV9 with TRBJ2-7; no definite D call. V dropped 0 bases and J dropped 0 bases, with 7 bases sitting between them. CDR3 length: 14 amino acids. Germline CDR1 and CDR2: SGDLS and YYNGEE. Here the CDR3 DNA reads TGTGCCAGCAGCGTAGCAACGGGCTCCTACGAGCAGTACTTC. The encoded protein is CASSVATGSYEQYF. The whole variable domain, filled in from reference TRBV9 and TRBJ2-7, reads DSGVTQTPKHLITATGQRVTLRCSPRSGDLSVYWYQQSLDQGLQFLIQYYNGEERAKGNILERFSAQQFPDLHSELNLSSLELGDSALYFCASSVATGSYEQYFGPGTRLTVT.

The chain carries TRBV6-5 and TRBJ1-1; D gene ambiguous. V was trimmed by 2 bases and J by 0 bases, leaving 4 bases between them. The V gene's germline CDR1 is MNHEY and CDR2 SVGAGI. CDR3 length equals 13 residues. CDR3 in DNA: TGTGCCAGCAGTTACGGGATGAACACTGAAGCTTTCTTT. Translation gives CASSYGMNTEAFF.

The rearrangement uses TRBV6-1 and TRBJ2-3, with 10 nucleotides matching TRBD2. The CDR3 sequence is 14 residues long. The germline V gene has CDR1 MNHNS and CDR2 SASEGT. V was pared by 7 bases and J by 1 base, with 2 bases of the junction left unmatched. The CDR3 here is CASTLAGGTDTQYF. CDR3 in DNA: TGTGCCAGCACCCTAGCGGGAGGCACAGATACGCAGTATTTT.

The chain couples TRBV21-1 to TRBJ1-2; the tabulated D call, TRBD1, remains unverified against the DNA. TRBV21-1 is labeled a pseudogene. The CDR3 covers 20 residues. CDR3 sequence (DNA): TGTTATATCCAATGCCCTCCCGGGACAGGGGGCTTACGACGTAACTATGGCTACACCTTC. This encodes CYIQCPPGTGGLRRNYGYTF.

The chain carries TRBV20-1 and TRBJ2-7; D is ambiguous. The CDR3 is made up of 11 amino acids. Trimming shortened V by 1 base and J by 2 bases, and 3 bases separated the two germline ends. CDR1 and CDR2 from the germline V gene are DFQATT and SNEGSKA (reference sequence). The CDR3 nucleotides read TGCAGTGCTAGAGGGCCCTACGAGCAGTACTTC. Translated: CSARGPYEQYF.

The chain couples TRBV28 to TRBJ2-7, with D maybe TRBD1 (6 bases). This CDR3 contains 12 residues. Germline V lookup: CDR1 MDHEN, CDR2 SYDVKM. V was clipped by 7 bases and J by 5 bases, with 12 bases between them. CDR3 region: CASMSRGDEQYF. The CDR3 DNA reads TGTGCCAGCATGAGCAGGGGCGACGAGCAGTACTTC.